This T cell receptor beta chain was sequenced during a study of blood T cell repertoires in COVID-19. Study-wide context: Sources were T cells, B-cell-depleted T cells, or PBMCs; the material itself was cDNA or gDNA.

In the source study's methods: How many nucleated cells were present was estimated from reference gene primer amplification. Assay used: immunoSEQ multiplex PCR; TCRdb lists only in-frame clones, some missing. V, J and clone size are those of that table, while D and trimming were read from the DNA. This sample carries under 300,000 clones, roughly 80% of them seen once, and the ten largest clones take more than 3%. Assignments of participants to cohorts depended upon their own reported clinical history. In Cohort 3, a recovered donor had either two negative PCRs, clearance, or symptom resolution. The source is a man aged 50-59 years who had recovered from COVID-19. The sequencing input was PBMCs or T cells enriched from blood (not recorded which).

In nucleotides, the CDR3 is TGTGCCAGCAGGCGTGACAGGGGCGGGAATGAAAAACTGTTTTTT. Protein sequence: CASRRDRGGNEKLFF. The rearrangement links TRBV6-5 to TRBJ1-4; 8 bases are a match to TRBD1. From germline, CDR1 is MNHEY and CDR2 SVGAGI. J was trimmed by 5 bases and V by 6 bases; bases with no gene match: 8. The CDR3 totals 15 residues.